This T cell receptor (beta chain) was found in a study of blood T cell repertoires in COVID-19. Whole-study context: Sites across the United States, Italy and Spain contributed samples from acute and convalescent COVID-19.

Repertoires were generated with immunoSEQ multiplex PCR, while TCRdb's copy carries only in-frame clones and drops some. Among about 480,000 clones listed, more than 75% were seen once. Participants' reported clinical history set cohort assignment. Each recovered donor of Cohort 3 presented with two negative PCRs, clearance, or symptom resolution. The CDR3 sequence is 16 residues long. Germline CDR1 LGHNA, CDR2 YSLEER. With 1 base clipped from V and 2 bases from J, the junction kept 4 bases outside the gene matches. Specimen: PBMCs or T cells enriched from blood (not recorded which). The clonotype was recovered from a middle-aged woman who had recovered from COVID-19. This chain connects TRBV4-3 to TRBJ1-5; 8 nucleotides match TRBD1. The CDR3 nucleotides are TGCGCCAGCAGCCAAGGTCCGGGACAGGGCAATCAGCCCCAGCATTTT. Translating gives CASSQGPGQGNQPQHF.